A single sample gave rise to the 24 T cell receptor beta chains below, sequenced in a study of OX40 agonist ivuxolimab in advanced cancers. The protocol was immunoSEQ multiplex PCR, while the TCRdb copy is restricted to in-frame clones and leaves out a portion. The table lists fewer than 30,000 clones, roughly 90% of them singletons. Material: CD4+ or CD8+ T cells sorted from blood, obtained in a trial of the OX40 agonist ivuxolimab. The receptors were sampled from an adult with an advanced solid tumor such as melanoma, head and neck, liver or kidney cancer.

V is TRBV10-1 and J is TRBJ2-1; 8 nucleotides align to TRBD2. Germline assignment: CDR1 WNHNN and CDR2 SYGVQD (reference sequence). The CDR3 consists of 15 residues. J gave up 4 bases and V 3 bases, and 5 bases lay outside the gene matches. CDR3 residues: CASSESASGYNEQFF. The CDR3 bases are TGCGCCAGCAGTGAATCGGCTAGCGGGTACAATGAGCAGTTCTTC.

V usage is TRBV28 and J usage is TRBJ2-1; D not certain. CDR1 MDHEN and CDR2 SYDVKM come from the germline V gene. This CDR3 region has 15 residues. The V gene lost 4 bases and the J gene lost 3 bases, with 13 bases spanning the gap. The CDR3 spells CASSYGLLGYNEQFF. As DNA, the CDR3 is TGTGCCAGCAGTTACGGGCTGTTGGGCTACAATGAGCAGTTCTTC.

This chain joins TRBV9 and TRBJ2-3, with 11 bases identical to TRBD2. CDR3 length: 18 amino acids. The germline V gene has CDR1 SGDLS and CDR2 YYNGEE. Trimming cost V 3 bases and J 2 bases; bases outside gene matches: 11. CDR3 region: CASSAKLAGAGFTDTQYF. The CDR3 bases are TGTGCCAGCAGCGCAAAACTAGCGGGGGCCGGATTCACAGATACGCAGTATTTT.

This clone was seen just once. The genes are TRBV19 and TRBJ2-5; D is possibly TRBD1 (6 bases). Judging by the DNA end, TRBJ2-7 fits better; the J call may be wrong. The CDR3 is 12 amino acids. Per the germline V gene, CDR1 is LNHDA and CDR2 is SQIVND (reference sequence). CDR3 in DNA: TGTGCCAGTAGTGAGGGGGACTACGAGCAGTACTTC. Amino acids: CASSEGDYEQYF.

The chain has TRBV27 and TRBJ1-1; D is unclear. The germline V gene has CDR1 MNHEY and CDR2 SMNVEV (reference sequence). V lost 6 bases and J 6 bases, leaving 14 bases between the germline ends. The length of the CDR3 is 13 residues. CDR3: CASRPPGYSEAFF. The CDR3 region has the DNA TGTGCCAGCAGGCCCCCCGGATACTCTGAAGCTTTCTTT.

The genes are TRBV6-5 and TRBJ2-5; TRBD1 agrees at 8 bases. This CDR3 region has 15 residues. Per germline, CDR1 MNHEY and CDR2 SVGAGI. With V trimmed by 6 bases and J by 8 bases, 14 bases remained unmatched. CDR3 DNA: TGTGCCAGCAGCCCCCTTGGACAGGGAATGGGAACCCAGTACTTC. This gives the protein CASSPLGQGMGTQYF.

The chain couples TRBV14 to TRBJ2-3; 10 positions agree with TRBD2. The CDR3 covers 17 residues. V was clipped by 0 bases and J by 6 bases; unmatched bases: 9. CDR1 is SGHDN, CDR2 FVKESK, per germline. DNA for the CDR3: TGTGCCAGCAGCCAAGAACGGAGCGGGGGGGCTTTCGATACGCAGTATTTT. Its protein product is CASSQERSGGAFDTQYF.

This clone was observed a single time. The genes are TRBV5-6 and TRBJ2-7, with 15 bases lining up with TRBD2. This CDR3 spans 17 amino acids. The J segment lost 0 bases and the V segment lost 3 bases, leaving 4 bases of the junction unmatched. Per the germline V gene, CDR1 is SGHDT and CDR2 is YYEEEE. CDR3 sequence (DNA): TGTGCCAGCAGCTGGGGACTAGCGGGAGGCCCCTCCTACGAGCAGTACTTC. Translation: CASSWGLAGGPSYEQYF.

The chain is built from TRBV5-4 and TRBJ2-1, with 7 bases that match TRBD2. This CDR3 region has 12 residues. Unmatched junction bases numbered 3, after V lost 4 bases and J lost 8 bases. Germline lookup yields CDR1 SGHNT and CDR2 YYREEE (reference sequence). The CDR3 is CASSGDYDEQFF. DNA of the CDR3: TGTGCCAGCAGCGGGGACTATGATGAGCAGTTCTTC. Full variable domain (rest looked up from reference TRBV5-4 and TRBJ2-1): ETGVTQSPTHLIKTRGQQVTLRCSSQSGHNTVSWYQQALGQGPQFIFQYYREEENGRGNFPPRFSGLQFPNYSSELNVNALELDDSALYLCASSGDYDEQFFGPGTRLTVL.

In DNA form, the CDR3 reads TGTGCCAGCAGCGTAGGTTCTAGCGGGGGAAATGAGCAGTTCTTC. As protein: CASSVGSSGGNEQFF. This chain connects TRBV9 to TRBJ2-1; TRBD2 aligns across 10 bases. Germline assignment: CDR1 SGDLS and CDR2 YYNGEE. The V gene end was trimmed by 0 bases and the J gene end by 7 bases; junction bases not matched to a gene: 4. The CDR3 spans 15 residues.

This clone was found a few times. The rearrangement links TRBV13 to TRBJ1-5, with D possibly matching TRBD1 (6 bases). This CDR3 comprises 14 residues. Trimming pared 0 bases from V and 6 bases from J, leaving 9 bases between. Germline V gene lookup returns CDR1 PRHDT and CDR2 FYEKMQ (reference sequence). CDR3 sequence (DNA): TGTGCCAGCAGCTTAGGGGCAGGGGCTCAGCCCCAGCATTTT. Translated, it gives CASSLGAGAQPQHF. The complete variable domain, with remaining parts taken from reference TRBV13 and TRBJ1-5, reads AAGVIQSPRHLIKEKRETATLKCYPIPRHDTVYWYQQGPGQDPQFLISFYEKMQSDKGSIPDRFSAQQFSDYHSELNMSSLELGDSALYFCASSLGAGAQPQHFGDGTRLSIL.

The CDR3 DNA follows: TGCGCCAGCAGCCAAGATTCGTCCTTGGGACAGGGGTGGGATGAGCAGTTCTTC. This codes for CASSQDSSLGQGWDEQFF. The chain combines TRBV4-1 with TRBJ2-1; 10 bases agree with TRBD1. Trimming at V came to 0 bases and at J to 8 bases, leaving 13 bases not matched to a gene. Germline CDR1 MGHRA, CDR2 YSYEKL. The CDR3 has 18 residues.

The chain employs TRBV6-5 and TRBJ2-1; 12 bases line up with TRBD2. This CDR3 is 16 amino acids long. Germline V gene lookup returns CDR1 MNHEY and CDR2 SVGAGI. V lost 4 bases to trimming and J lost 7 bases; unmatched junction nucleotides: 8. CDR3 sequence reads: CASSSPLGLAGNEQFF. The CDR3 DNA reads TGTGCCAGCAGTTCTCCACTTGGACTAGCGGGAAATGAGCAGTTCTTC.

This chain links TRBV5-5 with TRBJ2-5; TRBD2 agrees at 12 bases. V trimming: 0 bases; J trimming: 4 bases; junction bases outside the gene matches: 7. Germline V gene lookup returns CDR1 SGHKS and CDR2 YYEKEE (reference sequence). The CDR3 covers 17 residues. The CDR3 bases are TGTGCCAGCAGCTTGGCCTATAGGACTAGCGGGACAGAGACCCAGTACTTC. Translated: CASSLAYRTSGTETQYF.

This clone was detected only once. The chain employs TRBV6-5 and TRBJ1-5; a weak D match, TRBD1 (5 bases). The CDR3 sequence is 11 residues long. Germline loops: CDR1 MNHEY, CDR2 SVGAGI. Trimming removed 9 bases from V and 3 bases from J, with 6 bases in between. The CDR3 region is CASGANQPQHF. The DNA for the CDR3 is TGTGCCAGTGGGGCCAATCAGCCCCAGCATTTT.

This chain joins TRBV13 and TRBJ2-5, with D tentatively TRBD1 or TRBD2 (6 bases each). CDR1 PRHDT and CDR2 FYEKMQ come from the germline V gene (reference sequence). V lost 2 bases to trimming and J lost 3 bases, with 7 bases between them. The CDR3 extends over 13 amino acids. The CDR3: CASSLRGEETQYF. In nucleotides, the CDR3 is TGTGCCAGCAGCTTAAGGGGGGAAGAGACCCAGTACTTC.

The genes are TRBV27 and TRBJ2-3; D gene unclear. The CDR3 has 12 amino acids. With 5 bases removed from V and 7 bases from J, the gap between germline ends came to 10 bases. Germline lookup yields CDR1 MNHEY and CDR2 SMNVEV (reference sequence). The CDR3 sequence: CASSTGPNTQYF. CDR3 in DNA: TGTGCCAGCAGTACCGGGCCCAATACGCAGTATTTT.

The chain joins TRBV7-9 to TRBJ2-7, with D unclear. The germline V and J ends were trimmed by 8 bases and 0 bases, with 5 bases remaining between them. Per germline, CDR1 SEHNR and CDR2 FQNEAQ (reference sequence). The CDR3 length is 11 residues. CDR3 amino acids: CASGSSYEQYF. DNA for the CDR3: TGTGCCAGCGGTAGCTCCTACGAGCAGTACTTC.

V and J are TRBV5-6 and TRBJ1-2; 7 bases are a match to TRBD1. Germline CDR1 and CDR2: SGHDT and YYEEEE. The CDR3 sequence is 13 residues long. Trimming removed 7 bases from V and 2 bases from J; junction bases left unmatched: 5. The DNA of the CDR3 is TGTGCCAGCGGAGACAGGGTAAACTATGGCTACACCTTC. Translated: CASGDRVNYGYTF.

This clone was observed a handful of times. Other DNA sequences in the sample encode the same CDR3. The chain joins TRBV10-3 to TRBJ1-5; TRBD1 aligns across 11 bases. There are 16 residues in the CDR3. V lost 0 bases, J lost 4 bases, and 2 bases stayed unmatched. Germline values: CDR1 ENHRY, CDR2 SYGVKD. The CDR3 nucleotides are TGTGCCATCAGTGAGTCCGGGACAGGGGGGAATCAGCCCCAGCATTTT. This sequence encodes CAISESGTGGNQPQHF.

The chain has TRBV25-1 and TRBJ2-7; tentatively, D is TRBD1 (5 bases). The CDR3 has 13 amino acids. CDR1 and CDR2 (germline): MGHDK, SYGVNS. V lost 5 bases and J 0 bases, leaving 8 bases between the germline ends. CDR3 nucleotide sequence: TGTGCCAGCAGTCATCAGGGCTCCTACGAGCAGTACTTC. This encodes CASSHQGSYEQYF.

The chain links TRBV29-1 to TRBJ2-3, with 7 bases identical to TRBD2. The CDR3 consists of 13 residues. Unmatched junction bases numbered 7, after V lost 5 bases and J lost 5 bases. Germline lookup yields CDR1 SQVTM and CDR2 ANQGSEA. This CDR3 reads CSVWGGDEDTQYF. DNA for the CDR3: TGCAGCGTTTGGGGGGGAGATGAAGATACGCAGTATTTT.

This chain uses TRBV5-4 with TRBJ2-7, with D perhaps matching TRBD1 or TRBD2 (6 bases each). The CDR3 spans 15 residues. CDR1 is SGHNT and CDR2 is YYREEE in the germline V gene (reference sequence). The V gene lost 0 bases and the J gene lost 7 bases, with 17 bases spanning the gap. CDR3 nucleotide sequence: TGTGCCAGCAGCTTGGAGGGGGGACTCCCCTGGGAGCAGTACTTC. Its translation is CASSLEGGLPWEQYF.

This clone is labeled as medium-sized. The CDR3 sequence: CASSLSRVGAQPQHF. The DNA for the CDR3 is TGTGCCAGCAGCCTTTCGCGGGTAGGGGCTCAGCCCCAGCATTTT. This chain connects TRBV5-8 to TRBJ1-5; D possibly corresponds to TRBD1 (5 bases). Trimming took off 4 bases at V and 6 bases at J, with 17 bases between the two ends. CDR3 length: 15 residues. Germline CDR1 and CDR2: SGHTS and YDEGEE.